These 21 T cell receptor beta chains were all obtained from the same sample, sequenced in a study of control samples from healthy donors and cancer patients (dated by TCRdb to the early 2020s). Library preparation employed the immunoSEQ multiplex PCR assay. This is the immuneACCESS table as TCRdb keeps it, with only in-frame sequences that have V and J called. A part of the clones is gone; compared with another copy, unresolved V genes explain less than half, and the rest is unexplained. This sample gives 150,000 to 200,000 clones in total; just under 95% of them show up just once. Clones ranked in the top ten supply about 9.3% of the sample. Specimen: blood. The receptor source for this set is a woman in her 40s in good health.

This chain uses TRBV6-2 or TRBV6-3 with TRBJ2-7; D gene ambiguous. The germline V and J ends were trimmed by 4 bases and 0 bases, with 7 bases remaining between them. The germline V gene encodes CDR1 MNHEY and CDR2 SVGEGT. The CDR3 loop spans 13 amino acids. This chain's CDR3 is CASSSRFSYEQYF. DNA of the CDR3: TGTGCCAGCAGTTCCCGGTTCTCCTACGAGCAGTACTTC.

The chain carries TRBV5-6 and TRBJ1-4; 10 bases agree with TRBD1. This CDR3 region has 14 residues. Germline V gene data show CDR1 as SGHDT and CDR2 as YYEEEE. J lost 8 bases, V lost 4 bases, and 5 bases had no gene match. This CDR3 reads CASSRWTGGEKLFF. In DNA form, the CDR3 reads TGTGCCAGCAGCCGATGGACAGGGGGGGAAAAACTGTTTTTT.

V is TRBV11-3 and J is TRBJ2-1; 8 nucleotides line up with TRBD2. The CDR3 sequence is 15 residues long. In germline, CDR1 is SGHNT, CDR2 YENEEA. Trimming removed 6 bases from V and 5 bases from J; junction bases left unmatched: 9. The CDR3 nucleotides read TGTGCCAGCAGTCTTGTCAGCGGGGGCCACAATGAGCAGTTCTTC. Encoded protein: CASSLVSGGHNEQFF.

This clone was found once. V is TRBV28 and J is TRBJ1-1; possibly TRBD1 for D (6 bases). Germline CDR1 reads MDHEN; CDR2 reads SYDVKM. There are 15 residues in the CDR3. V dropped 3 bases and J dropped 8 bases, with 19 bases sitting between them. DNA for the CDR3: TGTGCCAGCAGTTTGCTTTTGGTGGACAGCGTCGAAGCTTTCTTT. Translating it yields CASSLLLVDSVEAFF.

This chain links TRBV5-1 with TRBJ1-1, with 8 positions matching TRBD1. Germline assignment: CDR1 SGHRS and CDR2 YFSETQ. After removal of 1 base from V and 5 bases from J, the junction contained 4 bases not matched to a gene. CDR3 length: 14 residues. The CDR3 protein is CASSLTGGQTEAFF. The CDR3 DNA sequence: TGCGCCAGCAGCTTGACAGGGGGTCAAACTGAAGCTTTCTTT.

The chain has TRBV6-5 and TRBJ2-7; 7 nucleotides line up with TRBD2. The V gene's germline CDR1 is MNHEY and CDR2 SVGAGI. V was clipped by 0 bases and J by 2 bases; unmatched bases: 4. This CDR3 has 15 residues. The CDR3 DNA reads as TGTGCCAGCAGTTACTCGCAAGCGGGGCCCTACGAGCAGTACTTC. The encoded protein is CASSYSQAGPYEQYF.

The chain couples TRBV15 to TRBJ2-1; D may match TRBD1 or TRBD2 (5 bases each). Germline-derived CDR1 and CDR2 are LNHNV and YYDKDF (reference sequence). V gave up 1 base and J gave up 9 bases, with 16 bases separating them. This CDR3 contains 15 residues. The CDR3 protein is CATSRGVGTTPEQFF. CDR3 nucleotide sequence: TGTGCCACCAGCAGAGGGGTCGGGACCACGCCTGAGCAGTTCTTC.

CDR3 DNA: TGTGCCAGCAGCGTCAGCGGGGCCGACTACGAGCAGTACTTC. Encoded protein: CASSVSGADYEQYF. J is TRBJ2-7 and V is TRBV2, with 7 nucleotides matching TRBD2. J gave up 3 bases and V 6 bases, and 8 bases lay outside the gene matches. This CDR3 is built from 14 residues. Germline CDR1 is SNHLY and CDR2 is FYNNEI.

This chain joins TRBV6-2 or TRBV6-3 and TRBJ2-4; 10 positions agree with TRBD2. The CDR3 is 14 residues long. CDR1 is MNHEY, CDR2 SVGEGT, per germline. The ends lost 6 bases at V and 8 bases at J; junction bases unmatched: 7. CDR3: CASSEAGGPYIQYF. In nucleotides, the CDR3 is TGTGCCAGCAGCGAAGCGGGGGGGCCGTACATTCAGTACTTC.

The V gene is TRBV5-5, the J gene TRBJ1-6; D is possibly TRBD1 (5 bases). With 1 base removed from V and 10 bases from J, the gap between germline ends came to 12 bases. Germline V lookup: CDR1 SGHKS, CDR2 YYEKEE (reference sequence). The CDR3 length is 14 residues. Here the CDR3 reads CASSLIRGRSPLHF. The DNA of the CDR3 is TGTGCCAGCAGCTTGATAAGGGGTCGGTCACCCCTCCACTTT.

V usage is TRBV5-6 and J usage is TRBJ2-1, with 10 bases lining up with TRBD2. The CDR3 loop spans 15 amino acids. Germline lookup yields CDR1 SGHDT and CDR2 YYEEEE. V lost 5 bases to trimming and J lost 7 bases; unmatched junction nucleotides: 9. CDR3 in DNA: TGTGCCAGCAGTGTCCTTAGCGGGAGGTGGAATGAGCAGTTCTTC. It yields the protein CASSVLSGRWNEQFF. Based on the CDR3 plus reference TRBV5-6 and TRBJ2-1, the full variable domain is DAGVTQSPTHLIKTRGQQVTLRCSPKSGHDTVSWYQQALGQGPQFIFQYYEEEERQRGNFPDRFSGHQFPNYSSELNVNALLLGDSALYLCASSVLSGRWNEQFFGPGTRLTVL.

This CDR3 reads CATQDRGTYEQYF. Written as DNA, the CDR3 is TGTGCCACTCAAGACAGGGGAACCTACGAGCAGTACTTC. V usage is TRBV15 and J usage is TRBJ2-7; 8 positions agree with TRBD1. V was pared by 9 bases and J by 2 bases, with 6 bases of the junction left unmatched. The CDR3 has 13 residues. Per the germline V gene, CDR1 is LNHNV and CDR2 is YYDKDF (reference sequence).

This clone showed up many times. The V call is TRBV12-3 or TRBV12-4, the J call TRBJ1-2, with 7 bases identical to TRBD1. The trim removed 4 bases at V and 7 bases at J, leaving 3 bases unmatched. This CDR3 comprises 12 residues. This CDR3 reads CASSSPGGGYTF. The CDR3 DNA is TGTGCCAGCAGTTCACCAGGGGGTGGCTACACCTTC.

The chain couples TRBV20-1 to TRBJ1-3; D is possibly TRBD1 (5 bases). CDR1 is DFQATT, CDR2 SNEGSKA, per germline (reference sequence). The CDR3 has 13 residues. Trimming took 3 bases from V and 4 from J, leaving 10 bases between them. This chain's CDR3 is CSASGRAGNTIYF. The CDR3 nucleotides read TGCAGTGCTAGTGGCAGGGCCGGAAACACCATATATTTT.

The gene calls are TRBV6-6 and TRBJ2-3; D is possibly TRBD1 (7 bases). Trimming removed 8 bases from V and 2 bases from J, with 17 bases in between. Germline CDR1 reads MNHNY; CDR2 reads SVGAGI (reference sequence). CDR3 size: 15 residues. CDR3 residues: CASVEGARYTDTQYF. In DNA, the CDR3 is TGTGCCAGCGTGGAGGGGGCGAGGTACACAGATACGCAGTATTTT.

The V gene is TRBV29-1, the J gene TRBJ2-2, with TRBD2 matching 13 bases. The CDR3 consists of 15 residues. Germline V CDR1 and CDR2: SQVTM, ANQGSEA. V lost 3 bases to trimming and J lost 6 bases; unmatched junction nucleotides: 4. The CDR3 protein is CSVDVGLAGAGELFF. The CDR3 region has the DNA TGCAGCGTTGACGTTGGACTAGCGGGAGCCGGGGAGCTGTTTTTT.

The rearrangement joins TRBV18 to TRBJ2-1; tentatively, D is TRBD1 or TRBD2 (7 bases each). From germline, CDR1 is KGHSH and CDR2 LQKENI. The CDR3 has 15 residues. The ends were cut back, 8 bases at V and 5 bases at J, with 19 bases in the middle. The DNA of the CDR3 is TGTGCCAGCCCGATGCCAGGGGGGGTCCACAATGAGCAGTTCTTC. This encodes CASPMPGGVHNEQFF.

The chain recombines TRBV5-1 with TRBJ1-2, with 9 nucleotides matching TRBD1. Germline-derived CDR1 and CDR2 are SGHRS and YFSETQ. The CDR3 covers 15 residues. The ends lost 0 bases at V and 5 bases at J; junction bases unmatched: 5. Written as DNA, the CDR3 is TGCGCCAGCAGCTTGGCGGGACAGGGCGAATATGGCTACACCTTC. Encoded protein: CASSLAGQGEYGYTF.

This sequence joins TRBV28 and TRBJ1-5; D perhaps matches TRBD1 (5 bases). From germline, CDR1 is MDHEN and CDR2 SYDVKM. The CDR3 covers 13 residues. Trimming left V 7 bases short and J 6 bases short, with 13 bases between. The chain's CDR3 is CASTSPGGQPQHF. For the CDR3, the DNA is TGTGCCAGCACCTCCCCCGGGGGTCAGCCCCAGCATTTT.

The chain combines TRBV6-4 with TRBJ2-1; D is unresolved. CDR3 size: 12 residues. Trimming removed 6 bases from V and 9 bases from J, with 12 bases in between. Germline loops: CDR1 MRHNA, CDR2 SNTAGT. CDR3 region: CASSDIGGEQFF. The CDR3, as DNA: TGTGCCAGCAGCGATATAGGTGGTGAGCAGTTCTTC.

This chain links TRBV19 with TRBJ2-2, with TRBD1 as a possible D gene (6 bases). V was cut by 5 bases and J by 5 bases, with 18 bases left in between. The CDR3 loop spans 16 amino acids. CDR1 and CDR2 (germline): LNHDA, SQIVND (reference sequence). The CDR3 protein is CASSVVQGIETGELFF. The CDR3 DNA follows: TGTGCCAGTAGTGTAGTGCAGGGGATTGAGACCGGGGAGCTGTTTTTT.